Presented here are 21 T cell receptor beta chains from one specimen sequenced in a study of blood T cell repertoires in COVID-19. Generated by immunoSEQ multiplex PCR, the TCRdb table keeps only in-frame clones and is missing some. This table holds more than 70,000 clones, 75% to 90% found once. The sequencing input was peripheral blood. Every receptor here comes from a woman aged 80 or older with acute or convalescent COVID-19.

The table lists this clone with a count of one. The gene calls are TRBV2 and TRBJ2-1; perhaps TRBD1 as D (6 bases). Germline CDR1 and CDR2: SNHLY and FYNNEI. The CDR3 has 14 residues. V shed 10 bases and J shed 3 bases, with 16 bases lying between them. The CDR3 reads CATRGTGSYNEQFF. CDR3 coding DNA: TGTGCCACCAGAGGTACAGGGAGCTACAATGAGCAGTTCTTC.

The chain links TRBV7-2 to TRBJ1-3; 7 bases agree with TRBD1. This CDR3 has 15 amino acids. Unmatched junction bases numbered 5, after V lost 6 bases and J lost 0 bases. CDR1 is SGHTA, CDR2 FQGNSA, per germline. The CDR3 is CASSRQGDSGNTIYF. DNA of the CDR3: TGTGCCAGCAGTAGACAGGGAGACTCTGGAAACACCATATATTTT.

The chain combines TRBV19 with TRBJ1-6; TRBD1 aligns across 10 bases. The V segment lost 6 bases and the J segment 4 bases; nucleotides outside the gene matches: 6. This CDR3 has 16 amino acids. The germline V gene encodes CDR1 LNHDA and CDR2 SQIVND (reference sequence). The CDR3 DNA reads TGTGCCAGTAGCAGGGGACAGGGGCGATATAATTCACCCCTCCACTTT. It yields the protein CASSRGQGRYNSPLHF.

The chain recombines TRBV10-3 with TRBJ1-6; the D is unclear. Germline V gene lookup returns CDR1 ENHRY and CDR2 SYGVKD. V lost 4 bases, J lost 7 bases, and 14 bases lay in between. This CDR3 spans 15 amino acids. The CDR3 nucleotides read TGTGCCATCAGTGGGACGGCAGGACTAAATTCACCCCTCCACTTT. It encodes CAISGTAGLNSPLHF.

The V call is TRBV6-6, the J call TRBJ1-6; TRBD1 agrees at 8 bases. The CDR3 contains 14 residues. Germline values: CDR1 MNHNY, CDR2 SVGAGI (reference sequence). The V and J ends lost 5 bases and 7 bases, in that order; junction bases with no gene match: 4. The CDR3 coding sequence is TGTGCCAGCAGTACCGACAGGGGAAATTCACCCCTCCACTTT. Translated, it gives CASSTDRGNSPLHF.

The chain links TRBV27 to TRBJ2-2; D is undetermined. In germline, CDR1 is MNHEY, CDR2 SMNVEV (reference sequence). Trimming cost V 1 base and J 5 bases, with 5 bases left between them. This CDR3 region has 13 residues. This CDR3 reads CASSLWRTGELFF. CDR3 DNA sequence: TGTGCCAGCAGTTTATGGCGGACCGGGGAGCTGTTTTTT.

This sequence joins TRBV5-5 and TRBJ2-1; TRBD2 might be the D (6 bases). This CDR3 is built from 17 residues. Germline V gene sequence: CDR1 SGHKS, CDR2 YYEKEE (reference sequence). The V end was cut by 0 bases, the J end by 1 base, with 14 bases between. CDR3 sequence reads: CASSLGDGGLSYNEQFF. The CDR3 DNA reads as TGTGCCAGCAGCTTGGGGGATGGAGGGCTGTCCTACAATGAGCAGTTCTTC. The variable domain in full, with the rest retrieved from reference TRBV5-5 and TRBJ2-1, is DAGVTQSPTHLIKTRGQQVTLRCSPISGHKSVSWYQQVLGQGPQFIFQYYEKEERGRGNFPDRFSARQFPNYSSELNVNALLLGDSALYLCASSLGDGGLSYNEQFFGPGTRLTVL.

This clone was counted once. This sequence joins TRBV5-1 and TRBJ1-2; TRBD1 matches 11 bases. The CDR3 sequence is 14 residues long. Germline trimming cut 2 bases from V and 7 bases from J; bases unmatched to any gene: 4. Germline assignment: CDR1 SGHRS and CDR2 YFSETQ. Here the CDR3 DNA reads TGCGCCAGCAGCTTTGGACAGGGGGCGTCTGGCTACACCTTC. This sequence encodes CASSFGQGASGYTF.

The chain carries TRBV11-3 and TRBJ1-4; possible D gene TRBD1, 5 bases. Trimming left V 5 bases short and J 4 bases short, with 17 bases between. This CDR3 region has 16 residues. Germline V gene lookup returns CDR1 SGHNT and CDR2 YENEEA. CDR3: CASSPSQRRGNEKLFF. In DNA, the CDR3 is TGTGCCAGCAGCCCGTCCCAAAGAAGGGGTAATGAAAAACTGTTTTTT.

This clone was seen only once. CDR3 sequence: CASSLVGLQFF. The CDR3 DNA follows: TGTGCCAGCAGCTTAGTGGGACTGCAGTTCTTC. The rearrangement links TRBV7-9 to TRBJ2-1, with a weak D call TRBD2 (6 bases). V gave up 1 base and J gave up 12 bases, with 7 bases separating them. Germline lookup yields CDR1 SEHNR and CDR2 FQNEAQ (reference sequence). This CDR3 contains 11 residues.

The rearrangement uses TRBV7-8 and TRBJ2-7; D perhaps matches TRBD2 (7 bases). Trimming cost V 2 bases and J 5 bases, with 16 bases left between them. The germline V gene has CDR1 SGHVS and CDR2 FQNEAQ. CDR3 length: 15 residues. DNA of the CDR3: TGTGCCAGCAGCTTAAGGGGGGAGGGCAGGGACGAGCAGTACTTC. Residues: CASSLRGEGRDEQYF.

The rearrangement joins TRBV19 to TRBJ1-1; possibly TRBD1 for D (6 bases). The germline V and J ends were trimmed by 8 bases and 1 base, with 23 bases remaining between them. Germline loops: CDR1 LNHDA, CDR2 SQIVND (reference sequence). This CDR3 has 17 residues. CDR3 bases: TGTGCCAGTGGATACCAACAGGGAAGGTCGGGGAACACTGAAGCTTTCTTT. Translated, it gives CASGYQQGRSGNTEAFF.

This clone showed up just once. This chain connects TRBV18 to TRBJ1-1, with unresolved D. The germline gives CDR1 KGHSH, CDR2 LQKENI. Deletions cut 1 base from V and 0 bases from J, with 12 bases between. This CDR3 has 16 amino acids. The CDR3 DNA reads TGTGCCAGCTCACCACATTTGGGAGGATTGAACACTGAAGCTTTCTTT. It encodes CASSPHLGGLNTEAFF.

The V gene is TRBV11-3, the J gene TRBJ2-3; 13 bases match TRBD2. This CDR3 has 17 residues. In germline, CDR1 is SGHNT, CDR2 YENEEA. J gave up 4 bases and V 1 base, and 5 bases lay outside the gene matches. The CDR3 reads CASSLGGTSGAADTQYF. The CDR3 coding sequence is TGTGCCAGCAGCTTAGGCGGGACTAGCGGGGCTGCAGATACGCAGTATTTT.

This chain links TRBV7-6 with TRBJ2-7; possible D gene TRBD1, 6 bases. The CDR3 runs to 14 residues. CDR1 is SGHVS, CDR2 FNYEAQ, per germline. V was cut by 1 base and J by 3 bases, with 10 bases left in between. The DNA for the CDR3 is TGTGCCAGCAGCTTAGAACAGGGCCTCTACGAGCAGTACTTC. Amino acids: CASSLEQGLYEQYF.

This sequence joins TRBV4-1 and TRBJ1-2, with a weak D call TRBD1 (5 bases). Per the germline V gene, CDR1 is MGHRA and CDR2 is YSYEKL. This CDR3 is built from 16 residues. V was trimmed by 4 bases and J by 4 bases, leaving 19 bases between them. Here the CDR3 reads CASSLLGRAGAYGYTF. In DNA form, the CDR3 reads TGCGCCAGCAGCCTCTTAGGAAGGGCTGGGGCCTATGGCTACACCTTC.

The chain couples TRBV27 to TRBJ1-6; 8 bases line up with TRBD1. This CDR3 is 14 amino acids long. Trimming at V came to 5 bases and at J to 7 bases, leaving 4 bases not matched to a gene. Germline-derived CDR1 and CDR2 are MNHEY and SMNVEV (reference sequence). CDR3 nucleotides: TGTGCCAGCAGTAGACGGGACAGGAATTCACCCCTCCACTTT. Amino acid sequence: CASSRRDRNSPLHF.

This clone has a handful of counts. Here the CDR3 DNA reads TGTGCCAGCAGCTTAGGGACGGAGGGCTATGGCTACACCTTC. It codes for CASSLGTEGYGYTF. J is TRBJ1-2 and V is TRBV7-9; D remains unclear. Germline V lookup: CDR1 SEHNR, CDR2 FQNEAQ (reference sequence). This CDR3 has 14 amino acids. Trimming left V 1 base short and J 4 bases short, with 10 bases between. Full variable domain (remainder filled in from reference TRBV7-9 and TRBJ1-2): DTGVSQNPRHKITKRGQNVTFRCDPISEHNRLYWYRQTLGQGPEFLTYFQNEAQLEKSRLLSDRFSAERPKGSFSTLEIQRTEQGDSAMYLCASSLGTEGYGYTFGSGTRLTVV.

Points on this clone: The sample carries other DNA sequences with the same CDR3. This chain links TRBV3-1 (or the pseudogene TRBV3-2) with TRBJ1-1, with D tentatively TRBD1 (5 bases). This CDR3 comprises 13 residues. CDR1 and CDR2 from the germline V gene are LGHDT and YNNKEL (reference sequence). The germline V and J ends were trimmed by 2 bases and 5 bases, with 9 bases remaining between them. CDR3 in DNA: TGTGCCAGCAGCCAACAGGGCAGTACTGAAGCTTTCTTT. This encodes CASSQQGSTEAFF.

The chain is built from TRBV6-6 and TRBJ2-1; 12 positions agree with TRBD2. V dropped 7 bases and J dropped 10; count of bases not matched to a gene: 8. CDR1 and CDR2 from the germline V gene are MNHNY and SVGAGI (reference sequence). The CDR3 length is 14 residues. The CDR3 DNA reads TGTGCCAGCACCGACCTAGCGGGGGGGCTAGAGCAGTTCTTC. Amino acids: CASTDLAGGLEQFF.

The chain couples TRBV28 to TRBJ1-2; 7 bases align to TRBD1. The junction had 11 bases not matched to a gene; V was cut back by 6 bases and J by 4 bases. The germline V gene encodes CDR1 MDHEN and CDR2 SYDVKM. This CDR3 has 15 amino acids. The CDR3, as DNA: TGTGCCAGCAGCCCACCCACAGGGGCCCTCTATGGCTACACCTTC. Translated, it gives CASSPPTGALYGYTF.